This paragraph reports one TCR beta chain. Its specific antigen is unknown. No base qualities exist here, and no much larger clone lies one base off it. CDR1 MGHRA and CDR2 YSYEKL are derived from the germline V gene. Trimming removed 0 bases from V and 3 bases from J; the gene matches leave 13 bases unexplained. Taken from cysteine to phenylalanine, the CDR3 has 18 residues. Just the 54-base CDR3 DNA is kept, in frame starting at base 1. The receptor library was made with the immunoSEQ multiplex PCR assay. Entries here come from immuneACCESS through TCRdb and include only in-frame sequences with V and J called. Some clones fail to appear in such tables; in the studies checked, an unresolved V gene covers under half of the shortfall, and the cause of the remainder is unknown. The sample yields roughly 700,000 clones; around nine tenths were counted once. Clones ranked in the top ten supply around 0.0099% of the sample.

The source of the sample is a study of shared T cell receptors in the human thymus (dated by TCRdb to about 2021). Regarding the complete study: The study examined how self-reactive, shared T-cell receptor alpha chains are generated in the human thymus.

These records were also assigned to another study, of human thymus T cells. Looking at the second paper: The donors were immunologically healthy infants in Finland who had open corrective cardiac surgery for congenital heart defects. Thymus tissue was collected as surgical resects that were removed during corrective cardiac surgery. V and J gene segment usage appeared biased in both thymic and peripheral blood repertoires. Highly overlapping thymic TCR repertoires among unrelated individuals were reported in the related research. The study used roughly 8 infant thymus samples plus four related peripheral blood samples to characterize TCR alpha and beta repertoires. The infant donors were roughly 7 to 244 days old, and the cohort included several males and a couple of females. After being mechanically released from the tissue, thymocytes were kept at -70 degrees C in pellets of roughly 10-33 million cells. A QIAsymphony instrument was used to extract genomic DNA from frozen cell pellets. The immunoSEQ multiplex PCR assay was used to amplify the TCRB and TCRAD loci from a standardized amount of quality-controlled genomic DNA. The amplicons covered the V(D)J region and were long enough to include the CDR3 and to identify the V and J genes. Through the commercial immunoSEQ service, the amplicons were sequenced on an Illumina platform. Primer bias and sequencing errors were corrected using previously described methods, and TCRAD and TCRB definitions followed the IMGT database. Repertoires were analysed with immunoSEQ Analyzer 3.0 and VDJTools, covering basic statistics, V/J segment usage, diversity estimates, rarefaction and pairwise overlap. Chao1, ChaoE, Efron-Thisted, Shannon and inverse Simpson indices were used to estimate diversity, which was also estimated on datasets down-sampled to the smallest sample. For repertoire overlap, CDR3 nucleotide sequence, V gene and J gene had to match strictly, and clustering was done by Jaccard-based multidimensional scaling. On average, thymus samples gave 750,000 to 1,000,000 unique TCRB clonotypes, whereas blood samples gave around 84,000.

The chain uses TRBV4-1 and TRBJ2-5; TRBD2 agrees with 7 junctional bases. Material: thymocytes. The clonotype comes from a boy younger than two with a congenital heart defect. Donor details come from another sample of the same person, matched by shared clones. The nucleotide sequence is TGCGCCAGCAGCCAAGATGGGTACGGGGAGGGGAGGGAAGAGACCCAGTACTTC. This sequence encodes CASSQDGYGEGREETQYF.